There are many counts of the clone carrying this T cell receptor beta chain. Its antigen is currently unknown. Three rounds of nested PCR, following a modified ARM-PCR protocol, produced the TCRbeta library. TCRdb reprocessed the multiplex PCR reads with MiXCR, giving one entry per CDR3 protein. The sample shows approximately 120,000 distinct CDR3 sequences, under 65% of them seen only once. CDR1 MGHRA and CDR2 YSYEKL come from the germline V gene. With 1 base clipped from V and 0 bases from J, the junction kept 11 bases outside the gene matches. The length of the CDR3 is 20 residues. RNA was extracted from bulk tissue without any cell sorting. More than 3 cm separated this lung sample from the edge of the tumor. Donors were chemotherapy-naive, newly diagnosed lung cancer surgical patients in China, August–late 2014. This sample stems from a study of tumor and adjacent non-tumor tissue in lung cancer. Study-wide background: Each sample yielded 3.9 million or so productive TCRbeta reads on average.

Findings and caveats of the study: Normal lung showed higher cumulative top 100 clone frequency than tumor. Compared with tumor, normal lung showed significantly lower TCR diversity.

This TCR was recovered from a man aged 55 to 70 with non-small cell lung cancer. Material for sequencing was distant non-tumor lung tissue. V usage is TRBV4-1 and J usage is TRBJ2-1, with TRBD2 matching over 11 bases. DNA of the CDR3: TGCGCCAGCAGCCAAGTAGCGTCTAGCGGGGGGAAGAGCTCCTACAATGAGCAGTTCTTC. This encodes CASSQVASSGGKSSYNEQFF.